A few counts support the clone carrying this T cell receptor (beta chain). What it binds is unknown. The data were obtained in a study of T cells after yellow fever vaccination. Study conclusions and caveats: Repertoires obtained by FACS sorting could include abundant clonotypes that entered as contaminants from the bulk population. Peaking faster, on day 5 versus 15, the secondary response was nonetheless weaker. Post-booster repertoires contained most primary-vaccination clones again (approximately 97% CD4, 88% CD8).

TCR cDNA, made by 5'RACE template switching, carried an added universal primer site and UMIs. TCRdb reanalysed the 5' RACE reads using MiXCR and keeps one entry per CDR3 protein. Among hundreds of thousands of distinct CDR3 sequences listed, about 12% were seen once. V gave up 1 base and J gave up 2 bases, with 10 bases separating them. This CDR3 is built from 15 residues. Germline CDR1 is SGHTA and CDR2 is FQGNSA. The chain links TRBV7-2 to TRBJ2-3; D is undetermined. The receptor was derived from a man aged 30 to 39 who received the YFV17D yellow fever vaccine. The sequencing used PBMCs, collected on the day of the yellow fever booster vaccination. CDR3 loop: CASSLDAYPTDTQYF. The CDR3 region has the DNA TGTGCCAGCAGCTTAGACGCCTACCCCACAGATACGCAGTATTTT.